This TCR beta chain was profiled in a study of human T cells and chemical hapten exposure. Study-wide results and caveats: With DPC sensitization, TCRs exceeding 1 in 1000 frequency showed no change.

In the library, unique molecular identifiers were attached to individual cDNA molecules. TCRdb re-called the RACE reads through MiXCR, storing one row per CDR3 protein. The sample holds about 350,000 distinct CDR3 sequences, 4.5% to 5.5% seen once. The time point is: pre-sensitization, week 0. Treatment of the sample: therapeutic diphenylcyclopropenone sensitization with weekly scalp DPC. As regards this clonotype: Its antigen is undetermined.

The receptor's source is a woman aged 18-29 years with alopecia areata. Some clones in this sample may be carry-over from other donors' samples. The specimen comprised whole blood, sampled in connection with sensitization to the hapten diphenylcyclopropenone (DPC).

CDR3 protein: CASSTAGSTDTQYF. The CDR3 DNA sequence: TGCGCCAGCAGCACGGCGGGTAGCACAGATACGCAGTATTTT. The chain is built from TRBV5-1 and TRBJ2-3; TRBD2 might be the D (5 bases). V lost 4 bases to trimming and J lost 0 bases, with 9 bases between them. CDR1 is SGHRS and CDR2 is YFSETQ in the germline V gene. This CDR3 has 14 residues.